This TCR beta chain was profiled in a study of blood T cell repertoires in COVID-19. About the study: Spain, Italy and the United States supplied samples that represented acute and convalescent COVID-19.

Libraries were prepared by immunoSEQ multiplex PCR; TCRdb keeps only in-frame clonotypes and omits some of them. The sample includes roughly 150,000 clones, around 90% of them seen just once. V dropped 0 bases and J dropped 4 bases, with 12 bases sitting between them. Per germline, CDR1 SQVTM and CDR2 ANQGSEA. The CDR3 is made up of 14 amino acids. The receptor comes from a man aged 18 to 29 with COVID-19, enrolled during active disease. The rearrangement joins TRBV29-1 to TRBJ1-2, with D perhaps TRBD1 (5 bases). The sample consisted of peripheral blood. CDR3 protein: CSVEEGLGAYGYTF. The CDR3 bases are TGCAGCGTTGAAGAGGGGTTAGGGGCCTATGGCTACACCTTC.